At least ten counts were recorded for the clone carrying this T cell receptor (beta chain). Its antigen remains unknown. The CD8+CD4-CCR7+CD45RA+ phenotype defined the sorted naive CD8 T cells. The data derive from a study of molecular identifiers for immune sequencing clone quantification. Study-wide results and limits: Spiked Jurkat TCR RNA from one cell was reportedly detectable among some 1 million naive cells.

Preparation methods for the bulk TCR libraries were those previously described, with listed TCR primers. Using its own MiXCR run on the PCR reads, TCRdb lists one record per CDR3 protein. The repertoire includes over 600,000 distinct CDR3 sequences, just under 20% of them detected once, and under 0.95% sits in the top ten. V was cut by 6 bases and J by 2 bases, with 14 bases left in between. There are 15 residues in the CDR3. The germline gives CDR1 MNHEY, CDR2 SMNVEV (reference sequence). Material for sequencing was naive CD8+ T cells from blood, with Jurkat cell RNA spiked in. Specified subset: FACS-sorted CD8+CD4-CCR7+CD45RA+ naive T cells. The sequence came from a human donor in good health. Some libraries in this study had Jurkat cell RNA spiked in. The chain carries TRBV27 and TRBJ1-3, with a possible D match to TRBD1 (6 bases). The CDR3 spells CASRRDTNTGNTIYF. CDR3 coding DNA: TGTGCCAGCAGACGGGACACGAACACTGGAAACACCATATATTTT.